This T cell receptor (beta chain) was sequenced during a study of blood T cell repertoires in COVID-19. In the study overall: Nucleic acid was either cDNA or gDNA, and it came from T cells, B-cell-depleted T cells, or PBMCs.

This CDR3 region has 14 residues. The V gene end was trimmed by 3 bases and the J gene end by 6 bases; junction bases not matched to a gene: 2. CDR1 is SNHLY, CDR2 FYNNEI, per germline. Authors' methods: Estimation of nucleated cell counts was performed using reference gene primer amplification. Method: immunoSEQ multiplex PCR; TCRdb's copy keeps in-frame clones and lacks some. V, J and clone size are those of that table, while D and trimming were read from the DNA. The data hold about 73,000 clones, with about 91% observed a single time. The sample was peripheral blood. The TCR was taken from a man older than 75 with acute or convalescent COVID-19. The chain uses TRBV2 and TRBJ2-1, with 10 bases lining up with TRBD2. The CDR3: CASSDLAGVNEQFF. CDR3 bases: TGTGCCAGCAGTGACCTAGCGGGAGTCAATGAGCAGTTCTTC.